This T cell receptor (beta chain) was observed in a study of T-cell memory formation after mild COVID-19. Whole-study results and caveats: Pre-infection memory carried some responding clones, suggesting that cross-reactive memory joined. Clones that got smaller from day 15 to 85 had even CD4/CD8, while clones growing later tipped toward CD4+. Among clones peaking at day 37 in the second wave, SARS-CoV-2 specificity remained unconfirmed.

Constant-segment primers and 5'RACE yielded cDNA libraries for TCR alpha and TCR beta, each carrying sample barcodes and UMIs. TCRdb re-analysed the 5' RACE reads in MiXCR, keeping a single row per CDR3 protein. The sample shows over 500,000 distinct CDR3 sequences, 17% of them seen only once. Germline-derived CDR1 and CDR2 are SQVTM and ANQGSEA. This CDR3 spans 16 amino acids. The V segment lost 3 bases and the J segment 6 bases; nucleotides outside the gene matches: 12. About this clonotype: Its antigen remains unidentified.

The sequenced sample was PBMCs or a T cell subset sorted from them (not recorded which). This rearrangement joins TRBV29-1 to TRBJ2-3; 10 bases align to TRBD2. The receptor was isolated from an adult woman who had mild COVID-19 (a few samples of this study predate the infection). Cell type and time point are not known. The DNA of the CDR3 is TGCAGCGTTGACTATCCGGCTAGCGGGAGTAGGGATACGCAGTATTTT. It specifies CSVDYPASGSRDTQYF.